Below, 20 T cell receptor beta chains from the same sample are listed, as sequenced in a study of T cell changes during pregnancy in multiple sclerosis. The data were produced by immunoSEQ multiplex PCR, yet TCRdb's version contains in-frame clones alone and is incomplete. This table has approximately 41,000 clones, about 94% appearing once. The input for sequencing was CD4+ T cells from peripheral blood mononuclear cells, taken in the second trimester of pregnancy. All receptors derive from a female donor with multiple sclerosis, enrolled in a pregnancy study.

The chain links TRBV5-1 to TRBJ2-3, with D perhaps matching TRBD2 (5 bases). The germline CDR1 and CDR2 sequences are SGHRS and YFSETQ. This CDR3 contains 12 residues. Between the trimmed V and J ends, which lost 4 bases and 6 bases, there was a span of 9 bases. The CDR3, as DNA: TGCGCCAGCAGCCCCGGGGTGGATACGCAGTATTTT. Amino acid sequence: CASSPGVDTQYF.

The rearrangement uses TRBV15 and TRBJ2-7; D is perhaps TRBD1 (7 bases). Germline-derived CDR1 and CDR2 are LNHNV and YYDKDF (reference sequence). V lost 0 bases, J lost 12 bases, and 21 bases lay in between. This CDR3 contains 15 residues. The chain's CDR3 is CATSRDGQGGLPRYF. The DNA of the CDR3 is TGTGCCACCAGCAGAGATGGCCAGGGGGGCCTACCCAGGTACTTC.

The chain recombines TRBV28 with TRBJ2-1; tentative D call: TRBD2 (6 bases). The CDR3 is 15 residues long. Trimming shortened V by 6 bases and J by 5 bases, and 17 bases separated the two germline ends. The germline V gene encodes CDR1 MDHEN and CDR2 SYDVKM. The CDR3 loop reads CASRQGLNLDNEQFF. CDR3 nucleotide sequence: TGTGCCAGCAGACAAGGACTAAACTTAGACAATGAGCAGTTCTTC.

This sequence joins TRBV19 and TRBJ2-1, with TRBD2 as a possible D gene (5 bases). The V and J ends lost 5 bases and 7 bases respectively, with 15 bases between them. The CDR3 contains 14 residues. The germline gives CDR1 LNHDA, CDR2 SQIVND (reference sequence). The CDR3 here is CASSPTRASNEQFF. As DNA, the CDR3 is TGTGCCAGTAGTCCAACGAGGGCTTCAAATGAGCAGTTCTTC.

J is TRBJ1-6 and V is TRBV7-2, with unresolved D. The CDR3 runs to 14 residues. The germline CDR1 and CDR2 sequences are SGHTA and FQGNSA. The V and J ends lost 1 base and 10 bases respectively, with 11 bases between them. CDR3 coding DNA: TGTGCCAGCAGCTTAGGCAGACCGGAGTCACCCCTCCACTTT. The encoded protein is CASSLGRPESPLHF. Variable domain in full (rest from reference TRBV7-2 and TRBJ1-6): GAGVSQSPSNKVTEKGKDVELRCDPISGHTALYWYRQSLGQGLEFLIYFQGNSAPDKSGLPSDRFSAERTGGSVSTLTIQRTQQEDSAVYLCASSLGRPESPLHFGNGTRLTVT.

J is TRBJ2-1 and V is TRBV29-1; D is possibly TRBD2 (5 bases). The CDR3 sequence is 14 residues long. Trimming left V 4 bases short and J 1 base short, with 11 bases between. Germline V CDR1 and CDR2: SQVTM, ANQGSEA. The CDR3 sequence is CSVVLLVSYNEQFF. In nucleotides, the CDR3 is TGCAGCGTTGTGTTACTAGTTTCCTACAATGAGCAGTTCTTC.

Points on this clone: This sample includes further DNA sequences coding for the same CDR3. This chain links TRBV7-7 with TRBJ1-1, with unresolved D. V lost 4 bases and J lost 0, with 6 bases in between. In germline, CDR1 is SSHAT, CDR2 FNYEAQ (reference sequence). This CDR3 has 13 amino acids. The CDR3 DNA follows: TGTGCCAGCAGCTCTCAGTTGAACACTGAAGCTTTCTTT. This translates into CASSSQLNTEAFF. The whole variable domain, filled in from reference TRBV7-7 and TRBJ1-1, reads GAGVSQSPRYKVTKRGQDVTLRCDPISSHATLYWYQQALGQGPEFLTYFNYEAQPDKSGLPSDRFSAERPEGSISTLTIQRTEQRDSAMYRCASSSQLNTEAFFGQGTRLTVV.

To note about this clone: One junction end disagrees with the germline gene, perhaps due to a read error. The chain links TRBV30 to TRBJ2-1, with 8 bases aligning to TRBD1. The germline gives CDR1 GTSNPN, CDR2 SVGIG (reference sequence). The CDR3 contains 13 residues. CDR3 region: CAWSGIGQGGQFF. The CDR3 DNA is TGTGCTTGGAGTGGAATTGGACAGGGAGGGCAGTTCTTC.

J is TRBJ2-5 and V is TRBV5-4; 8 nucleotides agree with TRBD2. V was pared by 4 bases and J by 3 bases, with 8 bases of the junction left unmatched. Germline loops: CDR1 SGHNT, CDR2 YYREEE (reference sequence). This CDR3 is 15 amino acids long. This CDR3 is CASSPVGSGKETQYF. The CDR3 coding sequence is TGTGCCAGCAGCCCGGTGGGTAGCGGGAAAGAGACCCAGTACTTC. Supplemented by reference TRBV5-4 and TRBJ2-5, the full variable domain reads ETGVTQSPTHLIKTRGQQVTLRCSSQSGHNTVSWYQQALGQGPQFIFQYYREEENGRGNFPPRFSGLQFPNYSSELNVNALELDDSALYLCASSPVGSGKETQYFGPGTRLLVL.

V gene TRBV7-9 combines with J gene TRBJ2-5, with D perhaps TRBD1 (6 bases). Trimming left V 6 bases short and J 2 bases short, with 16 bases between. CDR3 length: 15 residues. Per germline, CDR1 SEHNR and CDR2 FQNEAQ (reference sequence). As DNA, the CDR3 is TGTGCCAGCAGGCACCGGGACATGGGGCAAGAGACCCAGTACTTC. This encodes CASRHRDMGQETQYF.

The chain links TRBV19 to TRBJ1-2; 9 nucleotides match TRBD1. Germline V gene sequence: CDR1 LNHDA, CDR2 SQIVND (reference sequence). The CDR3 contains 15 residues. J gave up 4 bases and V 4 bases, and 7 bases lay outside the gene matches. Here the CDR3 DNA reads TGTGCCAGTAGTACATCACAGGGGGCAGGCTATGGCTACACCTTC. It translates to CASSTSQGAGYGYTF.

The chain has TRBV4-1 and TRBJ2-1, with D hard to call. V lost 3 bases, J lost 3 bases, and 6 bases lay in between. Germline lookup yields CDR1 MGHRA and CDR2 YSYEKL. The CDR3 spans 13 residues. The CDR3 here is CASSQASYNEQFF. DNA for the CDR3: TGCGCCAGCAGCCAGGCCAGCTACAATGAGCAGTTCTTC.

The chain combines TRBV7-3 with TRBJ1-1; weak D call: TRBD1 (6 bases). Germline V gene data show CDR1 as SGHTA and CDR2 as FQGTGA. V shed 5 bases and J shed 6 bases, with 16 bases lying between them. This CDR3 has 14 amino acids. CDR3 sequence: CASSIRGGAAEAFF. CDR3 in DNA: TGTGCCAGCAGCATAAGGGGGGGGGCGGCTGAAGCTTTCTTT.

The gene calls are TRBV6-1 and TRBJ1-2; D gene unclear. Trimming took off 4 bases at V and 4 bases at J, with 10 bases between the two ends. Looked up from germline, CDR1 is MNHNS and CDR2 is SASEGT. The CDR3 consists of 13 residues. The CDR3 spells CASSVGLSYGYTF. The DNA of the CDR3 is TGTGCCAGCAGTGTAGGACTCAGCTATGGCTACACCTTC.

J is TRBJ1-1 and V is TRBV5-1, with 9 bases matching TRBD1. Germline CDR1 is SGHRS and CDR2 is YFSETQ. V lost 3 bases and J lost 2; bases outside the gene matches: 8. This CDR3 spans 16 amino acids. CDR3 residues: CASSSPTGGANTEAFF. The CDR3 DNA reads as TGCGCCAGCAGCTCTCCGACAGGGGGGGCTAACACTGAAGCTTTCTTT.

The V and J genes are TRBV27 and TRBJ2-2, with a possible D match to TRBD2 (6 bases). V lost 6 bases and J 0 bases, leaving 14 bases between the germline ends. The CDR3 has 16 residues. CDR1 and CDR2 (germline): MNHEY, SMNVEV (reference sequence). CDR3 in DNA: TGTGCCAGCAGGACAACGGGGGTAACGAACACCGGGGAGCTGTTTTTT. It encodes CASRTTGVTNTGELFF.

A few counts support this clone. This CDR3 is CASRTVSYEQYF. The CDR3 DNA reads as TGTGCCAGTCGGACAGTGTCCTACGAGCAGTACTTC. The rearrangement links TRBV6-4 to TRBJ2-7; D possibly corresponds to TRBD1 (6 bases). Germline V gene sequence: CDR1 MRHNA, CDR2 SNTAGT. The CDR3 runs to 12 residues. V lost 9 bases and J lost 1, with 10 bases in between.

V is TRBV5-4 and J is TRBJ2-3; weak D call: TRBD2 (7 bases). The CDR3 length is 17 residues. Germline CDR1 SGHNT, CDR2 YYREEE (reference sequence). V was pared by 4 bases and J by 0 bases, with 18 bases between. CDR3 in amino acids: CASSRSAGAASTDTQYF. The CDR3 nucleotides are TGTGCCAGCAGCCGATCCGCGGGGGCCGCTAGCACAGATACGCAGTATTTT.

V gene TRBV27 combines with J gene TRBJ2-2; 7 bases match TRBD2. The germline V gene encodes CDR1 MNHEY and CDR2 SMNVEV (reference sequence). The CDR3 spans 18 residues. The V segment lost 2 bases and the J segment 1 base; nucleotides outside the gene matches: 10. CDR3 sequence: CASSLRLLARGNTGELFF. For the CDR3, the DNA is TGTGCCAGCAGTTTACGCCTACTAGCGCGGGGGAACACCGGGGAGCTGTTTTTT.

The chain employs TRBV9 and TRBJ2-3, with TRBD2 identical over 7 bases. Germline V lookup: CDR1 SGDLS, CDR2 YYNGEE. This CDR3 spans 15 amino acids. The trim removed 5 bases at V and 5 bases at J, leaving 11 bases unmatched. The CDR3 reads CASSGRGFPGDTQYF. CDR3 nucleotides: TGTGCCAGCAGTGGGAGGGGTTTCCCGGGAGATACGCAGTATTTT.